The 20 T cell receptor beta chains below all came from one sample that was sequenced in a study of CD8+ T cells in alopecia areata. Sequencing used cDNA as its template, made by extracting RNA and reverse transcribing it. Libraries were prepared by immunoSEQ multiplex PCR; TCRdb keeps only in-frame clonotypes and omits some of them. The data hold under 350,000 clones, with about 62% observed a single time. As to treatment: oral pan-JAK inhibitor, 5-10 mg twice daily. The material was CD4+ T cells sorted from blood, obtained at week 24, from a patient treated with tofacitinib. Source of these receptors: a human donor with alopecia areata.

This clone turned up a few times. The rearrangement joins TRBV11-3 to TRBJ2-3; 14 nucleotides line up with TRBD2. The CDR3 is 16 amino acids. The germline gives CDR1 SGHNT, CDR2 YENEEA. The V segment lost 3 bases and the J segment 4 bases; nucleotides outside the gene matches: 3. CDR3 residues: CASSFGLAGGSDTQYF. CDR3 in DNA: TGTGCCAGCAGCTTCGGACTAGCGGGGGGTTCAGATACGCAGTATTTT.

This clone occurred a few times. The chain is built from TRBV29-1 and TRBJ2-2; D gene uncertain. Germline values: CDR1 SQVTM, CDR2 ANQGSEA. V was trimmed by 7 bases and J by 4 bases, leaving 7 bases between them. CDR3 length: 11 residues. The CDR3 nucleotides are TGCAGCGGCGGCCTCACCGGGGAGCTGTTTTTT. The encoded protein is CSGGLTGELFF.

This clone has only one observation. This sequence joins TRBV6-1 and TRBJ1-4; D uncertain. Germline V gene lookup returns CDR1 MNHNS and CDR2 SASEGT. Trimming stripped 7 bases from V and 4 bases from J, with 16 bases between. The CDR3 loop spans 15 amino acids. This CDR3 reads CASTRTTGVNEKLFF. Written as DNA, the CDR3 is TGTGCCAGCACCAGGACCACTGGGGTTAATGAAAAACTGTTTTTT.

The J gene is TRBJ2-5, the V gene TRBV6-1, with 8 bases that match TRBD1. The V gene's germline CDR1 is MNHNS and CDR2 SASEGT. There are 15 residues in the CDR3. The J segment lost 5 bases and the V segment lost 8 bases, leaving 13 bases of the junction unmatched. CDR3 DNA: TGTGCCAGCCGAACCGGGACAGGAGGGGTCGAGACCCAGTACTTC. Translation gives CASRTGTGGVETQYF.

The rearrangement uses TRBV6-1 and TRBJ2-3; 9 bases fit TRBD1. The CDR3 totals 15 residues. Germline V gene sequence: CDR1 MNHNS, CDR2 SASEGT. Losses at the gene ends were 3 bases for V and 3 bases for J; bases not matched to a gene: 4. CDR3 loop: CASSDTGQGTDTQYF. CDR3 coding DNA: TGTGCCAGCAGTGATACGGGACAGGGAACAGATACGCAGTATTTT.

CDR3 DNA: TGTGCCAGCAGCACTCCGGGACAGAGCACGGATGAGCAGTACTTC. Translated, it gives CASSTPGQSTDEQYF. This rearrangement joins TRBV9 to TRBJ2-7, with 7 bases identical to TRBD1. Germline CDR1 reads SGDLS; CDR2 reads YYNGEE. The CDR3 runs to 15 residues. With 4 bases clipped from V and 7 bases from J, the junction kept 14 bases outside the gene matches.

This chain connects TRBV19 to TRBJ2-6, with D possibly matching TRBD1 (6 bases). Trimming left V 6 bases short and J 4 bases short, with 13 bases between. Germline V gives CDR1 LNHDA, CDR2 SQIVND (reference sequence). This CDR3 has 15 residues. CDR3 in DNA: TGTGCCAGTAGGGACAGAGTTAGGGGGGCCAACGTCCTGACTTTC. Translated, it gives CASRDRVRGANVLTF. The whole variable domain, filled in from reference TRBV19 and TRBJ2-6, reads DGGITQSPKYLFRKEGQNVTLSCEQNLNHDAMYWYRQDPGQGLRLIYYSQIVNDFQKGDIAEGYSVSREKKESFPLTVTSAQKNPTAFYLCASRDRVRGANVLTFGAGSRLTVL.

The chain employs TRBV6-1 and TRBJ2-2, with unresolved D. The germline CDR1 and CDR2 sequences are MNHNS and SASEGT. Trimming took off 6 bases at V and 4 bases at J, with 12 bases between the two ends. This CDR3 contains 14 residues. CDR3 amino acids: CASRVDHGTGELFF. The CDR3 DNA follows: TGTGCCAGCAGGGTTGACCACGGCACCGGGGAGCTGTTTTTT.

This clone was observed a handful of times. The sample contains more than one DNA sequence encoding this CDR3. The rearrangement joins TRBV7-9 to TRBJ2-3; weak D call: TRBD1 (6 bases). With 5 bases removed from V and 6 bases from J, the gap between germline ends came to 9 bases. CDR3 length: 12 residues. Germline-derived CDR1 and CDR2 are SEHNR and FQNEAQ (reference sequence). As DNA, the CDR3 is TGTGCCAGCAGCCCCCAGGGGGATACGCAGTATTTT. Its translation is CASSPQGDTQYF.

The J gene is TRBJ1-4, the V gene TRBV30, with 8 bases identical to TRBD1. The CDR3 covers 13 residues. With 7 bases clipped from V and 3 bases from J, the junction kept 4 bases outside the gene matches. The V gene's germline CDR1 is GTSNPN and CDR2 SVGIG (reference sequence). This CDR3 is CASRDRSNEKLFF. The CDR3 DNA is TGTGCCTCCAGGGACAGGTCTAATGAAAAACTGTTTTTT.

This chain connects TRBV11-3 to TRBJ2-3; D remains unclear. Trimming removed 3 bases at V and 6 bases at J, with 7 bases between. Per the germline V gene, CDR1 is SGHNT and CDR2 is YENEEA. The CDR3 sequence is 12 residues long. The CDR3 DNA is TGTGCCAGCAGCTTGAGGTGGGATACGCAGTATTTT. This translates into CASSLRWDTQYF.

This clone was seen only once. The J gene is TRBJ2-3, the V gene TRBV5-1; TRBD1 might be the D (6 bases). CDR1 and CDR2 from the germline V gene are SGHRS and YFSETQ. The CDR3 runs 12 residues. V dropped 0 bases and J dropped 10 bases, with 9 bases sitting between them. The CDR3 region is CASSLGTAPQYF. The CDR3 DNA reads TGCGCCAGCAGCTTGGGGACAGCGCCGCAGTATTTT. The full variable domain, in which reference TRBV5-1 and TRBJ2-3 provide the parts outside the CDR3, is KAGVTQTPRYLIKTRGQQVTLSCSPISGHRSVSWYQQTPGQGLQFLFEYFSETQRNKGNFPGRFSGRQFSNSRSEMNVSTLELGDSALYLCASSLGTAPQYFGPGTRLTVL.

The rearrangement uses TRBV4-1 and TRBJ2-3, with D perhaps assigned TRBD1 or TRBD2 (5 bases each). The CDR3 is 14 residues long. Deletions cut 4 bases from V and 4 bases from J, with 12 bases between. Germline V gene lookup returns CDR1 MGHRA and CDR2 YSYEKL. CDR3 nucleotide sequence: TGCGCCAGCAGCCGAGCTCTGGGGGCAGATACGCAGTATTTT. Translated: CASSRALGADTQYF.

J is TRBJ2-3 and V is TRBV7-3, with D possibly TRBD2 on 6 matching bases. Trimming pared 4 bases from V and 6 bases from J, leaving 14 bases between. The CDR3 runs 14 residues. Germline CDR1 reads SGHTA; CDR2 reads FQGTGA. CDR3 DNA sequence: TGTGCCAGCAGCTGGCGTGGGGGGATGGATACGCAGTATTTT. Protein: CASSWRGGMDTQYF.

CDR3 sequence: CAWSVWGYGYTF. The CDR3 region has the DNA TGTGCCTGGAGTGTATGGGGGTATGGCTACACCTTC. The chain is built from TRBV30 and TRBJ1-2; a possible D gene is TRBD1 (5 bases). This CDR3 has 12 residues. The germline V gene has CDR1 GTSNPN and CDR2 SVGIG (reference sequence). Deletions cut 0 bases from V and 5 bases from J, with 7 bases between.

The V gene is TRBV9, the J gene TRBJ2-1; TRBD1 matches at 8 bases. The CDR3 is made up of 13 amino acids. The germline gives CDR1 SGDLS, CDR2 YYNGEE. With 6 bases clipped from V and 8 bases from J, the junction kept 7 bases outside the gene matches. In DNA form, the CDR3 reads TGTGCCAGCACCCCCGGGACAGGCGATGAGCAGTTCTTC. Translation gives CASTPGTGDEQFF.

This clone was counted a few times. The chain links TRBV5-1 to TRBJ1-1, with D uncertain. The V gene's germline CDR1 is SGHRS and CDR2 YFSETQ. The CDR3 covers 14 residues. Trimming removed 3 bases from V and 3 bases from J, with 12 bases in between. CDR3 in amino acids: CASSWEGRYTEAFF. The CDR3 bases are TGCGCCAGCAGCTGGGAAGGACGGTACACTGAAGCTTTCTTT.

This clone was seen only a few times. V is TRBV27 and J is TRBJ2-1; 13 nucleotides align to TRBD2. The CDR3 extends over 16 amino acids. Germline lookup yields CDR1 MNHEY and CDR2 SMNVEV (reference sequence). The V gene end was trimmed by 7 bases and the J gene end by 0 bases; junction bases not matched to a gene: 3. As DNA, the CDR3 is TGTGCCAGCATGAGACTAGCGGGGGGCTCCTACAATGAGCAGTTCTTC. The encoded protein is CASMRLAGGSYNEQFF.

This chain uses TRBV27 with TRBJ2-3; the match to TRBD1 covers 8 bases. Germline V CDR1 and CDR2: MNHEY, SMNVEV (reference sequence). V trimming: 4 bases; J trimming: 0 bases; junction bases outside the gene matches: 6. This CDR3 contains 16 residues. DNA of the CDR3: TGTGCCAGCAGTTCCGGACAGGGTCGGAGCACAGATACGCAGTATTTT. As protein: CASSSGQGRSTDTQYF.

CDR3 region: CSVGPHNYGYTF. CDR3 coding DNA: TGCAGCGTTGGGCCGCACAACTATGGCTACACCTTC. The gene calls are TRBV29-1 and TRBJ1-2; D is uncertain. The germline gives CDR1 SQVTM, CDR2 ANQGSEA. Deletions cut 4 bases from V and 2 bases from J, with 8 bases between. The CDR3 is 12 residues long.